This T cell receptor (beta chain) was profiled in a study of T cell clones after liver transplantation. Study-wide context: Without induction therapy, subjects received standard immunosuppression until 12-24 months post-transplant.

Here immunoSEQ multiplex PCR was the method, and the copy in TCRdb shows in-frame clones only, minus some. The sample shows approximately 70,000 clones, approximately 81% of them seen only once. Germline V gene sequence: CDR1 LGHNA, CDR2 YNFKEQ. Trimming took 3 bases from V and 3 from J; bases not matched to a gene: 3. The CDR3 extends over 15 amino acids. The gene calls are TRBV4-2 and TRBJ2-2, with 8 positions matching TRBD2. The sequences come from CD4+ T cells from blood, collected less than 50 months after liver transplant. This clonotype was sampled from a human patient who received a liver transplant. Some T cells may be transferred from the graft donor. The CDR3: CASSQTSVDTGELFF. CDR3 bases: TGTGCCAGCAGCCAGACTAGCGTGGACACCGGGGAGCTGTTTTTT.